This is a list of T cell receptor beta chains from one sample in a study of T cell clones after liver transplantation. Assay: immunoSEQ multiplex PCR; the TCRdb copy retains only in-frame clones and omits some. The sample lists approximately 100,000 clones, roughly 80% occurring once. The source was CD4+ T cells from blood, collected 47 months after liver transplant. The receptors derive from a human patient who received a liver transplant. A subset of T cells may come from the graft donor. The CDR3 runs from the conserved cysteine through the conserved F or W. D genes are given only for firm matches. Expanded clones are given a class, and other clones once, few, many or no size at all.

d_call	v_call	j_call	clone_size	cdr3_nt	cdr3_aa
.	TRBV7-6	TRBJ2-1	.	TGTGCCAGCAGCCGCCTTCGGGGCAATGAGCAGTTCTTC	CASSRLRGNEQFF
.	TRBV6-5	TRBJ1-2	once	TGTGCCAGCAGTCGACAGTCTAACTATGGCTACACCTTC	CASSRQSNYGYTF
.	TRBV28	TRBJ2-1	once	TGTGCCAGTCTAGTGGCTGGGGCGTCCGAGTCCAATGAGCAGTTCTTC	CASLVAGASESNEQFF
.	TRBV7-9	TRBJ1-1	.	TGTGCCAGCAGCCCCTCCCCGAAGGTGGGCACTGAAGCTTTCTTT	CASSPSPKVGTEAFF
.	TRBV30	TRBJ2-5	.	TGTGCCTGGAGTGTACGGGCGGAGACCCAGTACTTC	CAWSVRAETQYF
.	TRBV2	TRBJ1-2	.	TGTGCCAGCAGTGTTCTTGGAGGCTATGGCTACACCTTC	CASSVLGGYGYTF
.	TRBV7-3	TRBJ2-3	.	TGTGCCAGCAGCCCCGGGCCTAGCACAGATACGCAGTATTTT	CASSPGPSTDTQYF
.	TRBV7-9	TRBJ2-7	.	TGTGCCAGCACAGGGCTTATCCCCTACGAGCAGTACTTC	CASTGLIPYEQYF
.	TRBV28	TRBJ2-1	.	TGTGCCAGCAGTCTTATCCGGAATGAGCAGTTCTTC	CASSLIRNEQFF
TRBD1	TRBV11-3	TRBJ2-2	once	TGTGCCAGCAGCCAGTTGCAGGCAGGGGGCTACGGGGAGCTGTTTTTT	CASSQLQAGGYGELFF
.	TRBV19	TRBJ1-1	.	TGTGCCAGTAGGGCGACGACGAACACTGAAGCTTTCTTT	CASRATTNTEAFF
TRBD2	TRBV12-5	TRBJ2-2	.	TGTGCTAGTGGGCTCTTCCGGACTAGGGACACCGGGGAGCTGTTTTTT	CASGLFRTRDTGELFF